The 29 T cell receptor beta chains below come from one sample, sequenced in a study of graft-versus-host responses after intestinal transplantation (dated by TCRdb to the early 2020s). The time point label, read with the paper, signifies: cells obtained before transplantation from donor or recipient. Mixed lymphocyte reactions plated around 200,000 CFSE-labeled pre-transplant responders with around 200,000 irradiated violet-dye-labeled stimulators and were cultured for 6 days. Library generation was performed with the immunoSEQ multiplex PCR assay. This immuneACCESS table, as held by TCRdb, lists in-frame sequences with V and J called but not all clones. Of the missing ones, under half trace to an unresolved V gene in checked studies; the others have no known cause. Across this sample there are some 2,000 clones, with around 40% seen only once. Roughly a third of the sample is taken by the ten largest.

Sample: alloreactive CD8+ T cells from a mixed lymphocyte reaction culture, taken before transplantation. The meaning of the sample's cell subset or site label: CFSE-low proliferating T cells sorted from roughly 6-day pre-transplant mixed lymphocyte reaction (GvH or HvG direction). These TCRs come from a human patient who was an organ donor for intestinal transplantation.

This clone was counted between two and nine times. This chain connects TRBV7-8 to TRBJ2-7; possible D gene TRBD2, 6 bases. In germline, CDR1 is SGHVS, CDR2 FQNEAQ. V was cut by 7 bases and J by 7 bases, with 17 bases left in between. This CDR3 spans 13 amino acids. The CDR3 DNA sequence: TGTGCCAGCATGGAGGGCCCACTGAGTGAGCAGTACTTC. Translated: CASMEGPLSEQYF.

The chain combines TRBV2 with TRBJ2-2; D gene uncertain. The ends were cut back, 3 bases at V and 6 bases at J, with 5 bases in the middle. Germline V gene sequence: CDR1 SNHLY, CDR2 FYNNEI. The CDR3 contains 12 residues. The CDR3 DNA reads as TGTGCCAGCAGTGATGTTTCCGGGGAGCTGTTTTTT. Its protein is CASSDVSGELFF.

The chain couples TRBV4-3 to TRBJ2-1; 9 bases align to TRBD2. The CDR3 is 15 amino acids. The ends lost 8 bases at V and 7 bases at J; junction bases unmatched: 12. Germline V gene data show CDR1 as LGHNA and CDR2 as YSLEER. CDR3 DNA sequence: TGCGCCAGCTCATATTCTAGCGGGGAGAAAAATGAGCAGTTCTTC. Protein sequence: CASSYSSGEKNEQFF.

The rearrangement uses TRBV7-7 and TRBJ1-1, with D possibly being TRBD1 (6 bases). This CDR3 has 14 residues. The V and J ends lost 4 bases and 3 bases respectively, with 12 bases between them. Per the germline V gene, CDR1 is SSHAT and CDR2 is FNYEAQ (reference sequence). CDR3 residues: CASSSRGTDTEAFF. The CDR3 coding sequence is TGTGCCAGCAGCTCAAGGGGGACCGACACTGAAGCTTTCTTT.

This clone was observed a handful of times. The rearrangement uses TRBV30 and TRBJ2-3, with D hard to call. This CDR3 contains 15 residues. V shed 1 base and J shed 6 bases, with 17 bases lying between them. Germline CDR1 reads GTSNPN; CDR2 reads SVGIG (reference sequence). This CDR3 is CAWSDGFGDRDTQYF. The CDR3 DNA reads as TGTGCCTGGAGTGACGGGTTTGGAGACCGGGATACGCAGTATTTT.

As DNA, the CDR3 is TGTGCCAGTACCTTGACAGGGAGCTCCTACGAGCAGTACTTC. Its protein is CASTLTGSSYEQYF. The V and J genes are TRBV19 and TRBJ2-7; 7 positions agree with TRBD1. The ends lost 7 bases at V and 0 bases at J; junction bases unmatched: 6. The CDR3 is made up of 14 amino acids. The germline CDR1 and CDR2 sequences are LNHDA and SQIVND (reference sequence).

V and J are TRBV18 and TRBJ2-7; TRBD1 agrees at 7 bases. J gave up 2 bases and V 3 bases, and 13 bases lay outside the gene matches. Germline CDR1 is KGHSH and CDR2 is LQKENI. This CDR3 has 17 amino acids. The CDR3 coding sequence is TGTGCCAGCTCACCGTCGGACCGACAGGGCTCAACCTACGAGCAGTACTTC. Amino acids: CASSPSDRQGSTYEQYF.

The chain joins TRBV6-1 to TRBJ2-7, with a weak D call TRBD2 (5 bases). The germline V gene has CDR1 MNHNS and CDR2 SASEGT. This CDR3 has 14 amino acids. Trimming cost V 2 bases and J 6 bases, with 14 bases left between them. The CDR3 here is CASSESGFLSEQYF. CDR3 sequence (DNA): TGTGCCAGCAGTGAATCGGGGTTCCTCTCCGAGCAGTACTTC.

The CDR3 DNA is TGTGCCAGCAGTTTCTCAGGGAGCTACGAGCAGTACTTC. Translating it yields CASSFSGSYEQYF. The chain employs TRBV27 and TRBJ2-7; D possibly uses TRBD1 or TRBD2 (5 bases each). Per the germline V gene, CDR1 is MNHEY and CDR2 is SMNVEV (reference sequence). This CDR3 is 13 amino acids long. Deletions cut 3 bases from V and 3 bases from J, with 9 bases between.

This clone was seen a handful of times. The V gene is TRBV10-2, the J gene TRBJ2-7; D perhaps matches TRBD1 (6 bases). CDR1 and CDR2 (germline): WSHSY, SAAADI. V lost 6 bases and J 1 base, leaving 13 bases between the germline ends. The CDR3 extends over 14 amino acids. In DNA form, the CDR3 reads TGCGCCAGCAGCCCCGGGACACCTTCCTACGAGCAGTACTTC. It encodes CASSPGTPSYEQYF.

J is TRBJ2-3 and V is TRBV4-1, with TRBD2 as a possible D gene (7 bases). CDR1 and CDR2 (germline): MGHRA, YSYEKL. CDR3 size: 14 residues. Deletions cut 5 bases from V and 6 bases from J, with 15 bases between. The CDR3 DNA sequence: TGCGCCAGCAGCGCCTGGGGGGGCTCCGATACGCAGTATTTT. Translated: CASSAWGGSDTQYF.

This chain joins TRBV4-1 and TRBJ1-4; D remains unclear. The germline V and J ends were trimmed by 1 base and 13 bases, with 16 bases remaining between them. Germline V CDR1 and CDR2: MGHRA, YSYEKL. The CDR3 has 14 residues. The CDR3 protein is CASSQVGPRPALFF. For the CDR3, the DNA is TGCGCCAGCAGCCAAGTAGGGCCACGGCCTGCACTGTTTTTT.

The gene calls are TRBV29-1 and TRBJ1-1; 9 bases fit TRBD1. The trim removed 4 bases at V and 2 bases at J, leaving 5 bases unmatched. This CDR3 has 14 amino acids. Germline V gene sequence: CDR1 SQVTM, CDR2 ANQGSEA. CDR3: CSVVVTGGNTEAFF. In DNA, the CDR3 is TGCAGCGTTGTTGTTACAGGGGGCAACACTGAAGCTTTCTTT.

This clone was recorded a few times. The V gene is TRBV2, the J gene TRBJ2-5, with D uncertain. CDR1 and CDR2 from the germline V gene are SNHLY and FYNNEI. Trimming pared 5 bases from V and 5 bases from J, leaving 15 bases between. The length of the CDR3 is 14 residues. CDR3 region: CASSLGPYGETQYF. The CDR3 nucleotides read TGTGCCAGCAGTTTAGGGCCTTATGGGGAGACCCAGTACTTC.

A word on this clone: The identical CDR3 is also encoded by other nucleotide sequences in the sample. The V call is TRBV7-6, the J call TRBJ1-2, with 7 bases that match TRBD1. Per the germline V gene, CDR1 is SGHVS and CDR2 is FNYEAQ. V dropped 5 bases and J dropped 6; count of bases not matched to a gene: 6. CDR3 length: 13 residues. The CDR3 DNA reads as TGTGCCAGCAGCCTAACAGGGGATCATGGCTACACCTTC. Translation: CASSLTGDHGYTF.

This chain connects TRBV23-1 to TRBJ2-5, with TRBD2 matching over 8 bases. TRBV23-1 is identified as an open reading frame with a role that is uncertain. CDR3 length: 16 amino acids. J lost 0 bases, V lost 4 bases, and 7 bases had no gene match. The CDR3 DNA reads as TGCGCCAGCAGTCCAGCGGGACTAGTGCACCAAGAGACCCAGTACTTC. This encodes CASSPAGLVHQETQYF.

The rearrangement links TRBV5-5 to TRBJ2-7; D is uncertain. The V end was cut by 1 base, the J end by 3 bases, with 8 bases between. The CDR3 extends over 13 amino acids. Per germline, CDR1 SGHKS and CDR2 YYEKEE (reference sequence). In nucleotides, the CDR3 is TGTGCCAGCAGCTTGTATCCTCACTACGAGCAGTACTTC. This gives the protein CASSLYPHYEQYF.

The chain carries TRBV30 and TRBJ2-7; D not certain. The V and J ends lost 1 base and 3 bases respectively, with 7 bases between them. The CDR3 contains 12 residues. Per germline, CDR1 GTSNPN and CDR2 SVGIG (reference sequence). CDR3 residues: CAWSETFYEQYF. As DNA, the CDR3 is TGTGCCTGGAGTGAGACATTCTACGAGCAGTACTTC.

By proportion, this clone is large. The V call is TRBV27, the J call TRBJ1-4; weak D call: TRBD1 (5 bases). CDR1 is MNHEY, CDR2 SMNVEV, per germline (reference sequence). There are 15 residues in the CDR3. V shed 3 bases and J shed 1 base, with 9 bases lying between them. CDR3 in DNA: TGTGCCAGCAGTTTCCTAGGGGAAACTAATGAAAAACTGTTTTTT. This sequence encodes CASSFLGETNEKLFF.

As concerns this clone: Other nucleotide sequences from this sample produce the same CDR3. The gene calls are TRBV30 and TRBJ2-1; TRBD2 agrees at 7 bases. In germline, CDR1 is GTSNPN, CDR2 SVGIG (reference sequence). This CDR3 has 16 amino acids. V lost 6 bases and J lost 2; bases outside the gene matches: 13. CDR3 residues: CACADGGILTYNEQFF. CDR3 DNA: TGTGCCTGCGCTGACGGGGGGATTTTAACCTACAATGAGCAGTTCTTC.

The CDR3: CASSVGELASETQYF. The CDR3 coding sequence is TGTGCCAGCAGCGTAGGGGAGCTAGCGTCAGAGACCCAGTACTTC. The chain combines TRBV9 with TRBJ2-5, with a tentative D call TRBD2 (6 bases). Germline CDR1 and CDR2: SGDLS and YYNGEE. The V gene lost 0 bases and the J gene lost 4 bases, with 13 bases spanning the gap. There are 15 residues in the CDR3.

The chain's CDR3 is CASSSAGAPSYNEQFF. In DNA, the CDR3 is TGTGCCAGCAGCTCAGCAGGGGCCCCTTCTTACAATGAGCAGTTCTTC. The rearrangement uses TRBV11-2 and TRBJ2-1, with a tentative D call TRBD1 (6 bases). The CDR3 loop spans 16 amino acids. CDR1 and CDR2 (germline): SGHAT, FQNNGV. V lost 4 bases, J lost 4 bases, and 17 bases lay in between.

This rearrangement joins TRBV27 to TRBJ1-4; 7 bases fit TRBD1. Unmatched junction bases numbered 6, after V lost 5 bases and J lost 6 bases. The CDR3 sequence is 14 residues long. The germline V gene encodes CDR1 MNHEY and CDR2 SMNVEV (reference sequence). The DNA for the CDR3 is TGTGCCAGCAGTGATGGACAGGCTTATGAAAAACTGTTTTTT. Protein product: CASSDGQAYEKLFF.

The chain is built from TRBV4-2 and TRBJ2-3; 9 nucleotides line up with TRBD2. The CDR3 covers 21 residues. Germline CDR1 is LGHNA and CDR2 is YNFKEQ. The V segment lost 0 bases and the J segment 1 base; nucleotides outside the gene matches: 17. The CDR3 region is CASSQDPPVSGGPRGTDTQYF. In DNA, the CDR3 is TGTGCCAGCAGCCAAGATCCCCCCGTGAGCGGGGGGCCGAGGGGCACAGATACGCAGTATTTT.

This rearrangement joins TRBV4-2 to TRBJ1-1; D unclear. The CDR3 covers 14 residues. Trimming pared 3 bases from V and 4 bases from J, leaving 12 bases between. The germline V gene has CDR1 LGHNA and CDR2 YNFKEQ. DNA of the CDR3: TGTGCCAGCAGCCAGTTGGCTTCGAGCACTGAAGCTTTCTTT. Its translation: CASSQLASSTEAFF.

This sequence joins TRBV13 and TRBJ2-7; D remains ambiguous. Trimming shortened V by 7 bases and J by 1 base, and 14 bases separated the two germline ends. CDR1 PRHDT and CDR2 FYEKMQ come from the germline V gene (reference sequence). This CDR3 has 14 amino acids. The CDR3 loop reads CASKVRADSYEQYF. The CDR3 bases are TGTGCCAGCAAGGTTCGGGCGGATTCCTACGAGCAGTACTTC.

The genes are TRBV27 and TRBJ2-1; 7 bases fit TRBD2. The CDR3 loop spans 15 amino acids. Germline assignment: CDR1 MNHEY and CDR2 SMNVEV (reference sequence). V lost 2 bases, J lost 5 bases, and 6 bases stayed unmatched. The CDR3 nucleotides read TGTGCCAGCAGTTTAGGGACTACCGCCAACAATGAGCAGTTCTTC. This codes for CASSLGTTANNEQFF.

A few counts support this clone. CDR3 nucleotides: TGTGCCAGCAGTTCCAACTACGAGCAGTACTTC. Amino acids: CASSSNYEQYF. The chain uses TRBV6-5 and TRBJ2-7; D unclear. V was clipped by 4 bases and J by 3 bases, with 4 bases between them. This CDR3 has 11 amino acids. Germline V gene sequence: CDR1 MNHEY, CDR2 SVGAGI.

This clone is labeled large. In DNA form, the CDR3 reads TGTGCCAGCAGCCTTGAGACCCGGGGTAACACTGAAGCTTTCTTT. This codes for CASSLETRGNTEAFF. This rearrangement joins TRBV6-5 to TRBJ1-1; D is ambiguous. CDR3 length: 15 residues. V gave up 6 bases and J gave up 2 bases, with 16 bases separating them. Germline V gene sequence: CDR1 MNHEY, CDR2 SVGAGI.